The sequence of this TCR beta chain was determined in a study of tumor and adjacent non-tumor tissue in lung cancer. Looking at the study overall: Stage I to III disease affected about nine men and roughly 5 women aged about 31 to 80.

This sample's RNA came from whole unsorted tissue. This non-tumor lung sample came from over 3 cm beyond the tumor edge. After removal of 5 bases from V and 4 bases from J, the junction contained 9 bases not matched to a gene. The length of the CDR3 is 15 residues. Germline V gives CDR1 SGHAT, CDR2 FQNNGV. This clonotype counts as medium-sized. The library came from three nested PCR rounds adapted from ARM-PCR protocols. Via MiXCR, TCRdb re-called the multiplex PCR reads, giving one row per CDR3 protein. The sample has roughly 70,000 distinct CDR3 sequences; around 70% are singletons. The rearrangement uses TRBV11-2 and TRBJ2-7, with 9 positions matching TRBD2. This clonotype originated in a woman aged 50 to 60 with non-small cell lung cancer. Sequencing was done on a sample of distant non-tumor lung tissue. In nucleotides, the CDR3 is TGTGCCAGCAGCCGCACAAATAGCGGGAGTTACGAGCAGTACTTC. Its translation: CASSRTNSGSYEQYF.